The entry below describes one TCR beta chain. No antigen is known for it. These data originate in a study of CD8+CD57+ T cells in acquired aplastic anemia. TCR beta VDJ and CDR3 were profiled, and genomic DNA was the template. Via MiXCR, TCRdb re-called the reads, giving one row per CDR3 protein. The sample shows roughly 180,000 distinct CDR3 sequences, around 65% of them seen only once. The study, taken as a whole, reports: Between patients and controls, over 25 CD8+ CDR3 sequences were found in common. Controls did not differ significantly from patients in CD8+ Simpson's diversity.

The CDR3 is 14 amino acids. J lost 9 bases, V lost 7 bases, and 9 bases had no gene match. Germline V CDR1 and CDR2: SGDLS, YYNGEE. The sample was sorted CD4+, CD8+, or CD8+CD57+ T cells (not recorded which) from PBMCs. This receptor was taken from a human donor with severe aplastic anemia or a healthy control (not recorded which). The chain is built from TRBV9 and TRBJ2-1, with TRBD2 identical over 11 bases. The CDR3: CASSRSGGAGEQFF. The CDR3 DNA is TGTGCCAGCTCTCGTAGCGGGGGGGCAGGTGAGCAGTTCTTC.